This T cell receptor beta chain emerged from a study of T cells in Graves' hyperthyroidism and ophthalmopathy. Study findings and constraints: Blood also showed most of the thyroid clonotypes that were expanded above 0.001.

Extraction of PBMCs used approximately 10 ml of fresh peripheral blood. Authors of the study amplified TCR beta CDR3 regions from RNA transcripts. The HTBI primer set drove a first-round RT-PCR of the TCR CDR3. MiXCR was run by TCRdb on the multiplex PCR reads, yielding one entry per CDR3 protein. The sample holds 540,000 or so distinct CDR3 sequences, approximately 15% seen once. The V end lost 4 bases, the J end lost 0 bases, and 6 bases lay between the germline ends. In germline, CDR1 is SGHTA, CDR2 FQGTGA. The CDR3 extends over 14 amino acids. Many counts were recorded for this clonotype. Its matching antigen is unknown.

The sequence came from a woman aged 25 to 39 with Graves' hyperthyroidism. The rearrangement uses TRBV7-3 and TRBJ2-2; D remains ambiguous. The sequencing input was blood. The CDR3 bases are TGTGCCAGCAGCTCTCAACCGAACACCGGGGAGCTGTTTTTT. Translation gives CASSSQPNTGELFF.